The rows below give T cell receptor beta chains drawn from one sample of a study of early T cells in non-severe SARS-CoV-2 infection. TCRdb re-analysed the 5' RACE reads in MiXCR, keeping a single row per CDR3 protein. In the table there are 40,000 to 55,000 distinct CDR3 sequences, about 7.8% of which are singletons. The specimen sequenced was whole blood. The receptors come from an adult who was a healthcare worker with PCR-confirmed SARS-CoV-2 infection or an uninfected control (not recorded which). Each CDR3 is given with its conserved first and last residue. Fields, in order: V gene, D gene, J gene, clone size, CDR3 DNA, CDR3 protein. A D gene is named only where the DNA matches it firmly. Size tells how often a clone was seen (once, few, many) or the class of an expanded clone, and some rows leave it out.

V gene: TRBV29-1
D gene: .
J gene: TRBJ2-3
clone size: many
CDR3 DNA: TGCAGCGTTCCGACAACCACAGATACGCAGTATTTT
CDR3 protein: CSVPTTTDTQYF

V gene: TRBV12-3/TRBV12-4
D gene: .
J gene: TRBJ2-5
clone size: few
CDR3 DNA: TGTGCCAGCAGGGGCCGTCAAGAGACCCAGTACTTC
CDR3 protein: CASRGRQETQYF

V gene: TRBV29-1
D gene: .
J gene: TRBJ1-3
clone size: many
CDR3 DNA: TGCAGCGTTGGGACAACTACTGGAAACACCATATATTTT
CDR3 protein: CSVGTTTGNTIYF

V gene: TRBV20-1
D gene: TRBD1
J gene: TRBJ2-5
clone size: .
CDR3 DNA: TGCAGTGCTAGGACAACCTACAGGGGAGAGACCCAGTACTTC
CDR3 protein: CSARTTYRGETQYF

V gene: TRBV9
D gene: .
J gene: TRBJ2-7
clone size: many
CDR3 DNA: TGTGCCAGCAGCGTAGGGACAGCCTTCTACGAGCAGTACTTC
CDR3 protein: CASSVGTAFYEQYF

V gene: TRBV20-1
D gene: .
J gene: TRBJ2-1
clone size: few
CDR3 DNA: TGCAGTGCATGGACCGGCAATGAGCAGTTCTTC
CDR3 protein: CSAWTGNEQFF

V gene: TRBV6-5
D gene: .
J gene: TRBJ1-3
clone size: many
CDR3 DNA: TGTGCCAGCAGTTACGACCGCTTCTCTGGAAACACCATATATTTT
CDR3 protein: CASSYDRFSGNTIYF

V gene: TRBV5-5
D gene: TRBD1
J gene: TRBJ1-1
clone size: many
CDR3 DNA: TGTGCCAGCAGCTTGGAAGGGGGCAACACTGAAGCTTTCTTT
CDR3 protein: CASSLEGGNTEAFF

V gene: TRBV27
D gene: .
J gene: TRBJ1-5
clone size: .
CDR3 DNA: TGTGCCAGCAGTTTAAGAAGTTTTAGCAATCAGCCCCAGCATTTT
CDR3 protein: CASSLRSFSNQPQHF

V gene: TRBV15
D gene: .
J gene: TRBJ1-2
clone size: many
CDR3 DNA: TGTGCCACCAGCAGAGATCTGGGGGATGGCTACACCTTC
CDR3 protein: CATSRDLGDGYTF

V gene: TRBV18
D gene: TRBD1
J gene: TRBJ2-1
clone size: many
CDR3 DNA: TGTGCCAGCTCAGAACCGGGACAGGGATCTGAGCAGTTCTTC
CDR3 protein: CASSEPGQGSEQFF

V gene: TRBV7-8
D gene: .
J gene: TRBJ1-5
clone size: many
CDR3 DNA: TGTGCCAGCAGACCTGACACCGTGGCACTTAGCGGCAATCAGCCCCAGCATTTT
CDR3 protein: CASRPDTVALSGNQPQHF

V gene: TRBV28
D gene: .
J gene: TRBJ2-7
clone size: many
CDR3 DNA: TGTGCCAGCAGTTCCCACTACGAGCAGTACTTC
CDR3 protein: CASSSHYEQYF

V gene: TRBV7-2
D gene: TRBD2
J gene: TRBJ2-3
clone size: .
CDR3 DNA: TGTGCCAGCAGCGCCGAGCGGGGTAGCACAGATACGCAGTATTTT
CDR3 protein: CASSAERGSTDTQYF

V gene: TRBV11-2
D gene: TRBD1
J gene: TRBJ2-7
clone size: .
CDR3 DNA: TGTGCCAGCAGCTTAGGCCTCGGACAGGGAGGATGGGAGCAGTACTTC
CDR3 protein: CASSLGLGQGGWEQYF

V gene: TRBV18
D gene: .
J gene: TRBJ1-5
clone size: many
CDR3 DNA: TGTGCCAGCTCACCTACGCTGGCCAATCAGCCCCAGCATTTT
CDR3 protein: CASSPTLANQPQHF